This TCR beta chain was profiled in a study of T cell responses to AZD1222 COVID-19 vaccine. Background on the study: Second doses at about 4 or about 12 weeks were pooled.

Sequenced by immunoSEQ multiplex PCR; TCRdb stores in-frame clones only, minus some. The sample consists of roughly 100,000 clones, approximately 81% of them appearing once. The source is an adult in good health. The specimen comprised peripheral blood, sampled on day 0 of AZD1222 vaccination.

The CDR3: CASSVGAGASTDTQYF. The CDR3 DNA sequence: TGTGCCAGCAGCGTAGGGGCGGGGGCGAGCACAGATACGCAGTATTTT. The chain links TRBV9 to TRBJ2-3; tentatively, D is TRBD2 (7 bases). This CDR3 has 16 amino acids. Germline V CDR1 and CDR2: SGDLS, YYNGEE. V was shortened by 0 bases and J by 0 bases, with 11 bases between the two germline ends.